This T cell receptor beta chain emerged from a study of T cell responses to AZD1222 COVID-19 vaccine. Study findings and constraints: Repertoire sampling occurred only after the peak T cell response. Females outnumbered males among donors, who were mostly white British; clonal diversity was possibly underestimated. Two AZD1222 administrations were followed by greater Spike-specific TCR breadth and depth. Nearly half of spike-specific TCRs reportedly go after variant regions that carry no mutations.

As to this clone: As yet, its antigen is unknown.

Trimming removed 6 bases from V and 10 bases from J, with 16 bases in between. The CDR3 loop spans 14 amino acids. The germline CDR1 and CDR2 sequences are MDHEN and SYDVKM. TCRdb's copy holds only in-frame clones and misses some; the assay was immunoSEQ multiplex PCR. Of approximately 140,000 clones in the sample, roughly nine tenths were seen once. The V gene is TRBV28, the J gene TRBJ1-6; D is unresolved. Sequenced here: peripheral blood, sampled on day 0 of AZD1222 vaccination. This TCR was recovered from an adult in good health. The CDR3 region is CASSDLLRDSPLHF. DNA for the CDR3: TGTGCCAGCAGCGATCTCTTGCGCGACTCACCCCTCCACTTT.